This paragraph reports one T cell receptor (beta chain). This entry is derived from a study of blood T cell repertoires in COVID-19. Across the whole study: Samples taken during acute and convalescent COVID-19 were collected in the United States, Italy and Spain. T cells, B-cell-depleted T cells, or PBMCs supplied cDNA or gDNA.

Original analysis: By means of reference gene primer amplification, nucleated cell counts were estimated. Clones were read by immunoSEQ multiplex PCR, and TCRdb kept only the in-frame ones, dropping some. The V and J calls and clone size are taken from that table; D and trimming were inferred from the DNA. This sample carries 200,000 to 300,000 clones, 86% of them seen once, and the ten largest clones take approximately 2%. This TCR was sampled from a young man with active or convalescent COVID-19. The sample was peripheral blood.

The CDR3 region is CSASGGVLDGNTIYF. CDR3 nucleotides: TGCAGTGCTAGTGGGGGAGTGCTGGACGGAAACACCATATATTTT. The chain combines TRBV20-1 with TRBJ1-3; perhaps TRBD1 as D (5 bases). The CDR3 totals 15 residues. Germline loops: CDR1 DFQATT, CDR2 SNEGSKA (reference sequence). V lost 3 bases and J lost 4, with 16 bases in between.